The rows below give T cell receptor beta chains drawn from one sample of a study of shared clonotypes between healthy human individuals. The table came from immunoSEQ multiplex PCR; TCRdb's copy has only in-frame clones and leaves some out. The repertoire holds over 400,000 clones, with about 78% as singletons. Sample: PBMCs. The receptors come from a woman in her forties in good health. Some clones in this sample may be carry-over from other donors' samples. Both conserved end residues are part of each CDR3. A D gene is named only where the DNA matches it firmly. Clone sizes are given selectively: once, few, many, or a class where the clone is expanded.

D: NA; length: 13; V: TRBV6-1; size: few; J: TRBJ2-5; CDR3: CASTRELRETQYF; DNA: TGTGCCAGCACAAGGGAATTGCGAGAGACCCAGTACTTC
D: TRBD1; length: 14; V: TRBV5-4; size: few; J: TRBJ2-7; CDR3: CASSSRTGSDEQYF; DNA: TGTGCCAGCAGCTCGCGGACAGGGTCGGACGAGCAGTACTTC
D: NA; length: 13; V: TRBV7-9; size: NA; J: TRBJ2-3; CDR3: CASSPKGPDTQYF; DNA: TGTGCCAGCAGCCCTAAGGGACCAGATACGCAGTATTTT
D: NA; length: 14; V: TRBV7-6; size: NA; J: TRBJ2-3; CDR3: CASSPRFSTDTQYF; DNA: TGTGCCAGCAGCCCCCGGTTCAGCACAGATACGCAGTATTTT
D: TRBD2; length: 16; V: TRBV5-1; size: NA; J: TRBJ2-5; CDR3: CASSFLAGGNQETQYF; DNA: TGCGCCAGCAGCTTCTTGGCGGGAGGTAACCAAGAGACCCAGTACTTC
D: NA; length: 13; V: TRBV28; size: many; J: TRBJ2-2; CDR3: CASRTGNTGELFF; DNA: TGTGCCAGCAGGACAGGGAACACCGGGGAGCTGTTTTTT
D: NA; length: 11; V: TRBV29-1; size: few; J: TRBJ2-7; CDR3: CSVRESGEQYF; DNA: TGCAGCGTGAGGGAGAGCGGGGAGCAGTACTTC
D: NA; length: 15; V: TRBV5-4; size: NA; J: TRBJ2-7; CDR3: CASSPGVYPSYEQYF; DNA: TGTGCCAGCAGCCCGGGGGTCTATCCCTCCTACGAGCAGTACTTC
D: NA; length: 11; V: TRBV20-1; size: many; J: TRBJ1-2; CDR3: CSASRGEGYTF; DNA: TGCAGTGCTAGTCGGGGGGAGGGCTACACCTTC
D: TRBD2; length: 16; V: TRBV4-1; size: few; J: TRBJ2-7; CDR3: CASSQVGTIPFREQYF; DNA: TGCGCCAGCAGCCAAGTAGGGACTATCCCGTTTCGGGAGCAGTACTTC
D: NA; length: 13; V: TRBV6-5; size: NA; J: TRBJ1-1; CDR3: CASSYQGTTEAFF; DNA: TGTGCCAGCAGTTACCAGGGGACCACTGAAGCTTTCTTT
D: NA; length: 13; V: TRBV11-2; size: NA; J: TRBJ2-7; CDR3: CASSLGRAYEQYF; DNA: TGTGCCAGCAGCTTAGGAAGGGCCTACGAGCAGTACTTC
D: TRBD1; length: 17; V: TRBV28; size: NA; J: TRBJ1-5; CDR3: CASSPKDGTGSNQPQHF; DNA: TGTGCCAGCAGCCCTAAGGACGGGACAGGGTCAAATCAGCCCCAGCATTTT
D: NA; length: 16; V: TRBV4-3; size: NA; J: TRBJ2-6; CDR3: CASSERAISGANVLTF; DNA: TGCGCCAGCAGCGAAAGGGCTATCTCTGGGGCCAACGTCCTGACTTTC
D: NA; length: 12; V: TRBV7-8; size: NA; J: TRBJ2-1; CDR3: CASSPREGGQFF; DNA: TGTGCCAGCAGCCCCCGTGAGGGTGGGCAGTTCTTC
D: NA; length: 13; V: TRBV11-1; size: NA; J: TRBJ2-1; CDR3: CASSLPQLSKQFF; DNA: TGTGCCAGCAGCCTACCACAGTTATCCAAGCAGTTCTTC
D: NA; length: 16; V: TRBV6-6; size: NA; J: TRBJ1-5; CDR3: CASSSRGDRSNQPQHF; DNA: TGTGCCAGCAGCTCAAGGGGGGATCGAAGCAATCAGCCCCAGCATTTT
D: NA; length: 12; V: TRBV18; size: NA; J: TRBJ2-7; CDR3: CASSPIGYEQYF; DNA: TGTGCCAGCTCACCAATTGGTTACGAGCAGTACTTC
D: NA; length: 15; V: TRBV15; size: NA; J: TRBJ2-5; CDR3: CATSRDLGTLETQYF; DNA: TGTGCCACCAGCAGAGATCTTGGGACCCTAGAGACCCAGTACTTC
D: NA; length: 16; V: TRBV7-6; size: NA; J: TRBJ1-4; CDR3: CASSLGPTPTNEKLFF; DNA: TGTGCCAGCAGCTTAGGCCCGACACCTACTAATGAAAAACTGTTTTTT
D: NA; length: 15; V: TRBV5-1; size: NA; J: TRBJ2-1; CDR3: CASSLAGLVTDEQFF; DNA: TGCGCCAGCAGCTTGGCTGGGCTAGTCACCGATGAGCAGTTCTTC
D: NA; length: 17; V: TRBV14; size: NA; J: TRBJ2-5; CDR3: CASSHKVLVASEETQYF; DNA: TGTGCCAGCAGCCACAAGGTTTTGGTCGCTAGCGAAGAGACCCAGTACTTC
D: NA; length: 15; V: TRBV5-1; size: once; J: TRBJ1-5; CDR3: CASSFSGFKGEPQHF; DNA: TGCGCCAGCAGCTTTTCAGGCTTTAAAGGGGAGCCCCAGCATTTT
D: NA; length: 15; V: TRBV5-1; size: NA; J: TRBJ2-7; CDR3: CASSLDRAGSYEQYF; DNA: TGCGCCAGCAGCTTGGACAGGGCGGGGTCCTACGAGCAGTACTTC
D: NA; length: 13; V: TRBV9; size: NA; J: TRBJ2-5; CDR3: CASSVGPQETQYF; DNA: TGTGCCAGCAGCGTAGGACCGCAAGAGACCCAGTACTTC
D: NA; length: 17; V: TRBV5-1; size: NA; J: TRBJ2-1; CDR3: CASRPNSGLSSYNEQFF; DNA: TGCGCCAGCAGGCCCAATAGCGGATTGAGCTCCTACAATGAGCAGTTCTTC
D: TRBD2; length: 14; V: TRBV7-2; size: NA; J: TRBJ2-1; CDR3: CAIVAGGPHNEQFF; DNA: TGTGCCATAGTGGCGGGAGGGCCCCACAATGAGCAGTTCTTC
D: NA; length: 16; V: TRBV5-1; size: once; J: TRBJ2-1; CDR3: CASSSGLFPSYNEQFF; DNA: TGCGCCAGCAGCTCCGGACTATTCCCGTCCTACAATGAGCAGTTCTTC
D: NA; length: 15; V: TRBV6-9; size: NA; J: TRBJ2-2; CDR3: CASSSGPQRTGELFF; DNA: TGTGCCAGCAGTTCCGGGCCCCAGCGCACCGGGGAGCTGTTTTTT
D: TRBD2; length: 15; V: TRBV7-3; size: NA; J: TRBJ2-1; CDR3: CASSPQSGGDNEQFF; DNA: TGTGCCAGCAGCCCCCAGAGCGGGGGCGACAATGAGCAGTTCTTC
D: TRBD1; length: 14; V: TRBV10-3; size: NA; J: TRBJ2-1; CDR3: CAISGRQGGNEQFF; DNA: TGTGCCATCAGTGGGAGACAGGGTGGGAATGAGCAGTTCTTC
D: NA; length: 13; V: TRBV7-2; size: NA; J: TRBJ1-1; CDR3: CASSLDRTVEAFF; DNA: TGTGCCAGCAGCTTAGATCGCACCGTTGAAGCTTTCTTT
D: TRBD1; length: 18; V: TRBV28; size: few; J: TRBJ1-5; CDR3: CASSFGQGRLYSNQPQHF; DNA: TGTGCCAGCAGTTTTGGACAGGGGCGGCTTTATAGCAATCAGCCCCAGCATTTT
D: TRBD2; length: 16; V: TRBV7-3; size: NA; J: TRBJ2-2; CDR3: CASSLTIGRGTGELFF; DNA: TGTGCCAGCAGCTTAACGATCGGGAGGGGCACCGGGGAGCTGTTTTTT
D: NA; length: 14; V: TRBV5-8; size: NA; J: TRBJ1-1; CDR3: CASTKGDMSTEAFF; DNA: TGTGCCAGTACGAAAGGGGATATGAGCACTGAAGCTTTCTTT
D: NA; length: 13; V: TRBV30; size: once; J: TRBJ1-6; CDR3: CAWRTEDNSPLHF; DNA: TGTGCCTGGAGGACAGAGGATAATTCACCCCTCCACTTT